This TCR beta chain was identified in a study of shared clonotypes between healthy human individuals. Data came from immunoSEQ multiplex PCR; TCRdb stores just in-frame clones and leaves some out. This sample has 550,000 to 600,000 clones, with roughly 79% found just once. This clone was counted ten times or more. This TCR came from a woman aged 40 to 49 in good health. Some clones in this sample may be carry-over from other donors' samples. Sequenced sample: PBMCs.

The CDR3 spells CASSQEGGSGSSYNEQFF. The CDR3 DNA is TGCGCCAGCAGCCAAGAGGGGGGTAGCGGGAGTTCCTACAATGAGCAGTTCTTC. The chain recombines TRBV4-3 with TRBJ2-1, with TRBD2 identical over 9 bases. The CDR3 runs to 18 residues. The trim removed 0 bases at V and 1 base at J, leaving 7 bases unmatched. In germline, CDR1 is LGHNA, CDR2 YSLEER.